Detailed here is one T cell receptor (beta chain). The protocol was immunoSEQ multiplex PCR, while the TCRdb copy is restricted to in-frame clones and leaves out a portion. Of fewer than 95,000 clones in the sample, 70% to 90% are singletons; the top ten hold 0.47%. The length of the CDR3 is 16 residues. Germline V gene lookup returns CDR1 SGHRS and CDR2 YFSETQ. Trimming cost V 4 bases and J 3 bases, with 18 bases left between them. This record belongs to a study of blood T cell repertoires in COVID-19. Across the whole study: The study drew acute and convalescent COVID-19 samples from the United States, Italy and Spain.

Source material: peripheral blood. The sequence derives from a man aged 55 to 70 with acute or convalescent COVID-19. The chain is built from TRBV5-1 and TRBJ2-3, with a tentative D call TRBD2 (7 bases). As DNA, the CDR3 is TGCGCCAGCAGCCCCGTCTTGGGGGGGCGGACAGATACGCAGTATTTT. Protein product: CASSPVLGGRTDTQYF. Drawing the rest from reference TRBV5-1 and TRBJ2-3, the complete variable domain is KAGVTQTPRYLIKTRGQQVTLSCSPISGHRSVSWYQQTPGQGLQFLFEYFSETQRNKGNFPGRFSGRQFSNSRSEMNVSTLELGDSALYLCASSPVLGGRTDTQYFGPGTRLTVL.